One sample yielded the 19 T cell receptor beta chains listed below, sequenced in a study of T cell responses to AZD1222 COVID-19 vaccine (dated by TCRdb to about 2021). Library preparation employed the immunoSEQ multiplex PCR assay. Sourced from immuneACCESS, this table was stored by TCRdb with only in-frame sequences that have V and J called. A share of the clones is absent; for the studies checked, an unresolved V gene accounts for under half, and the remainder has no known explanation. Within this sample are 110,000 to 150,000 clones, with 93% of them counted one time only. In total, the top ten clones hold under 6.5% of the sample. The intended sense of this specimen's time point label: baseline before first vaccination. This sample comprised peripheral blood, obtained on day 0 of AZD1222 vaccination. Receptors originate from an adult in good health.

The chain recombines TRBV19 with TRBJ2-4, with D perhaps matching TRBD2 (5 bases). CDR1 is LNHDA, CDR2 SQIVND, per germline (reference sequence). V dropped 1 base and J dropped 1 base, with 11 bases sitting between them. This CDR3 is built from 16 residues. This chain's CDR3 is CASSIGPPSAKNIQYF. The CDR3 DNA follows: TGTGCCAGTAGTATAGGTCCCCCTAGCGCCAAAAACATTCAGTACTTC.

The chain is built from TRBV27 and TRBJ2-5, with TRBD1 as a possible D gene (6 bases). The V and J ends lost 6 bases and 2 bases respectively, with 16 bases between them. The CDR3 sequence is 15 residues long. Looked up from germline, CDR1 is MNHEY and CDR2 is SMNVEV (reference sequence). CDR3 sequence: CASSFTGSRQETQYF. The DNA of the CDR3 is TGTGCCAGCAGCTTTACAGGGAGTCGACAAGAGACCCAGTACTTC.

V and J are TRBV19 and TRBJ1-1; weak D call: TRBD1 (6 bases). The V and J ends lost 5 bases and 5 bases respectively, with 15 bases between them. Germline V gives CDR1 LNHDA, CDR2 SQIVND (reference sequence). This CDR3 contains 14 residues. CDR3 residues: CASSPSGARTEAFF. CDR3 nucleotide sequence: TGTGCCAGTAGTCCGTCAGGGGCGAGGACTGAAGCTTTCTTT.

This chain uses TRBV27 with TRBJ2-1; 7 positions agree with TRBD2. V shed 2 bases and J 5 bases; nucleotides not matched to a gene: 6. Per the germline V gene, CDR1 is MNHEY and CDR2 is SMNVEV (reference sequence). The CDR3 runs to 15 residues. CDR3 bases: TGTGCCAGCAGTTTAGCGGGAGCTGAAGACAATGAGCAGTTCTTC. Translated, it gives CASSLAGAEDNEQFF.

The chain links TRBV19 to TRBJ1-1; D is possibly TRBD1 (6 bases). The CDR3 has 14 amino acids. Looked up from germline, CDR1 is LNHDA and CDR2 is SQIVND (reference sequence). V dropped 5 bases and J dropped 4 bases, with 14 bases sitting between them. The CDR3 coding sequence is TGTGCCAGTAGTCCAGGGGCTGGGCGCACTGAAGCTTTCTTT. The encoded protein is CASSPGAGRTEAFF.

The genes are TRBV30 and TRBJ1-6, with D perhaps TRBD1 (6 bases). V was cut by 4 bases and J by 9 bases, with 13 bases left in between. Germline assignment: CDR1 GTSNPN and CDR2 SVGIG (reference sequence). The CDR3 extends over 13 amino acids. CDR3 DNA: TGTGCCTGGAACGACAGGACAGCTTCACCCCTCCACTTT. Translating gives CAWNDRTASPLHF.

This chain links TRBV28 with TRBJ1-1, with 7 bases that match TRBD1. V was clipped by 2 bases and J by 2 bases; unmatched bases: 5. CDR1 is MDHEN, CDR2 SYDVKM, per germline. The CDR3 length is 15 residues. The CDR3 region has the DNA TGTGCCAGCAGTTTAGTAGGGACAGCTAACACTGAAGCTTTCTTT. Protein sequence: CASSLVGTANTEAFF.

The chain uses TRBV5-4 and TRBJ1-1; tentatively, D is TRBD1 (6 bases). CDR1 is SGHNT, CDR2 YYREEE, per germline (reference sequence). Trimming pared 4 bases from V and 0 bases from J, leaving 10 bases between. This CDR3 has 14 amino acids. In DNA, the CDR3 is TGTGCCAGCAGCATCGGACAGATGAACACTGAAGCTTTCTTT. Its protein is CASSIGQMNTEAFF.

The V gene is TRBV4-1, the J gene TRBJ1-2; D call uncertain. Germline CDR1 MGHRA, CDR2 YSYEKL. This CDR3 has 14 residues. Trimming removed 1 base at V and 6 bases at J, with 12 bases between. CDR3 sequence: CASSQVADRDGYTF. The CDR3 bases are TGCGCCAGCAGCCAAGTCGCGGATAGGGATGGCTACACCTTC.

The V call is TRBV7-2, the J call TRBJ2-7; possibly TRBD1 or TRBD2 for D (5 bases each). Germline V gene data show CDR1 as SGHTA and CDR2 as FQGNSA. The germline V and J ends were trimmed by 2 bases and 3 bases, with 11 bases remaining between them. This CDR3 contains 14 residues. The chain's CDR3 is CASSLRGAGYEQYF. In DNA, the CDR3 is TGTGCCAGCAGCTTAAGAGGGGCGGGCTACGAGCAGTACTTC.

The rearrangement links TRBV11-2 to TRBJ2-2; TRBD1 aligns across 7 bases. The CDR3 is made up of 15 amino acids. Losses at the gene ends were 1 base for V and 4 bases for J; bases not matched to a gene: 3. Germline CDR1 is SGHAT and CDR2 is FQNNGV. CDR3 in DNA: TGTGCCAGCAGCTTAGTGACAGGGAGCACCGGGGAGCTGTTTTTT. Amino acids: CASSLVTGSTGELFF.

The J gene is TRBJ1-5, the V gene TRBV4-1; 7 nucleotides line up with TRBD1. The germline gives CDR1 MGHRA, CDR2 YSYEKL. This CDR3 region has 16 residues. J lost 5 bases, V lost 2 bases, and 9 bases had no gene match. The CDR3 DNA sequence: TGCGCCAGCAGCCAACGACAGGGAGGTCACCATCAGCCCCAGCATTTT. This gives the protein CASSQRQGGHHQPQHF.

The chain has TRBV30 and TRBJ1-1; no reliable D call. V was shortened by 2 bases and J by 2 bases, with 9 bases between the two germline ends. This CDR3 contains 13 residues. Germline V CDR1 and CDR2: GTSNPN, SVGIG (reference sequence). This CDR3 reads CAWSTGGNTEAFF. CDR3 DNA sequence: TGTGCCTGGAGTACGGGTGGTAACACTGAAGCTTTCTTT.

This chain connects TRBV10-3 to TRBJ2-3, with TRBD2 matching over 14 bases. Per germline, CDR1 ENHRY and CDR2 SYGVKD. The CDR3 sequence is 18 residues long. J lost 1 base, V lost 7 bases, and 10 bases had no gene match. CDR3 amino acids: CAITGTSGSLGGTDTQYF. CDR3 DNA sequence: TGTGCCATCACTGGGACTAGCGGGAGTCTGGGAGGCACAGATACGCAGTATTTT.

The CDR3 coding sequence is TGTGCCAGCAGTGCCGGGACAGCGGACTACAATGAGCAGTTCTTC. This encodes CASSAGTADYNEQFF. The chain couples TRBV7-9 to TRBJ2-1; 7 bases are a match to TRBD1. The V gene's germline CDR1 is SEHNR and CDR2 FQNEAQ (reference sequence). J was trimmed by 3 bases and V by 6 bases; bases with no gene match: 8. The CDR3 totals 15 residues.

The J gene is TRBJ2-1, the V gene TRBV4-1; 9 nucleotides match TRBD2. Germline CDR1 reads MGHRA; CDR2 reads YSYEKL. J lost 2 bases, V lost 2 bases, and 10 bases had no gene match. This CDR3 is 18 amino acids long. The CDR3 coding sequence is TGCGCCAGCAGCCAAAACTCACTAGCGGGTCGAGCCTACAATGAGCAGTTCTTC. Its translation is CASSQNSLAGRAYNEQFF.

The chain links TRBV30 to TRBJ2-2; D unresolved. Germline CDR1 is GTSNPN and CDR2 is SVGIG (reference sequence). This CDR3 contains 12 residues. V was clipped by 0 bases and J by 7 bases, with 6 bases between them. In DNA form, the CDR3 reads TGTGCCTGGAGTGTACTGGGCGGGGAGCTGTTTTTT. This gives the protein CAWSVLGGELFF.

The chain couples TRBV6-5 to TRBJ1-1, with D perhaps TRBD1 (6 bases). Germline CDR1 is MNHEY and CDR2 is SVGAGI. The CDR3 runs 15 residues. V was shortened by 4 bases and J by 0 bases, with 12 bases between the two germline ends. In DNA form, the CDR3 reads TGTGCCAGCAGTTCTGGGTGGGACATGAACACTGAAGCTTTCTTT. Protein sequence: CASSSGWDMNTEAFF.

This chain joins TRBV7-2 and TRBJ2-7; D may be TRBD1 (6 bases). The CDR3 has 14 residues. The germline V gene encodes CDR1 SGHTA and CDR2 FQGNSA. V was pared by 5 bases and J by 3 bases, with 14 bases between. Here the CDR3 DNA reads TGTGCCAGCAGCCTGGGGGCGATTGGCTACGAGCAGTACTTC. Translation gives CASSLGAIGYEQYF.